These 30 T cell receptor beta chains originate from one sample sequenced in a study of Graves' ophthalmopathy and Graves' hyperthyroidism. The authors amplified TCR beta CDR3 regions, and they did so from RNA transcripts for repertoire sequencing. Second-round multiplex PCR came after first-round RT-PCR with HTBI primers. TCRdb processed the multiplex PCR reads anew with MiXCR; each CDR3 protein has one entry. The sample has some 350,000 distinct CDR3 sequences, approximately 18% seen once. The sequenced sample was peripheral blood. Receptors were obtained from an adult woman with stable Graves' hyperthyroidism.

This clonotype was detected a few times. The V and J genes are TRBV25-1 and TRBJ2-1, with D perhaps matching TRBD2 (7 bases). The CDR3 totals 17 residues. Per the germline V gene, CDR1 is MGHDK and CDR2 is SYGVNS. Trimming pared 2 bases from V and 2 bases from J, leaving 16 bases between. The chain's CDR3 is CASSERGGSGTYNEQFF. The CDR3 nucleotides are TGTGCCAGCAGTGAAAGGGGGGGTAGCGGAACCTACAATGAGCAGTTCTTC.

The sample holds many counts of this clonotype. The chain combines TRBV10-2 with TRBJ2-5; D is uncertain. This CDR3 is 17 amino acids long. Between the trimmed V and J ends, which lost 2 bases and 1 base, there was a span of 17 bases. Looked up from germline, CDR1 is WSHSY and CDR2 is SAAADI. CDR3 coding DNA: TGCGCCAGCAGTGAGACAGAGAAGATTCTTTCCCAAGAGACCCAGTACTTC. Translating it yields CASSETEKILSQETQYF.

This clonotype was recorded a few times. J is TRBJ2-7 and V is TRBV5-1; 12 bases fit TRBD2. The CDR3 has 15 residues. Germline assignment: CDR1 SGHRS and CDR2 YFSETQ. After removal of 3 bases from V and 5 bases from J, the junction contained 6 bases not matched to a gene. The CDR3 region is CASSSRTSGNDEQYF. Written as DNA, the CDR3 is TGCGCCAGCAGCTCCCGGACTAGCGGGAACGACGAGCAGTACTTC.

In its sample, this clonotype was seen a few times. The J gene is TRBJ2-2, the V gene TRBV29-1; D remains unclear. The V gene lost 4 bases and the J gene lost 3 bases, with 12 bases spanning the gap. CDR1 and CDR2 from the germline V gene are SQVTM and ANQGSEA. This CDR3 comprises 14 residues. Here the CDR3 DNA reads TGCAGCGTTGCTGTCGGATCAGACACCGGGGAGCTGTTTTTT. It specifies CSVAVGSDTGELFF.

This chain joins TRBV6-1 and TRBJ1-5; TRBD1 matches at 10 bases. V lost 7 bases to trimming and J lost 3 bases; unmatched junction nucleotides: 12. The CDR3 covers 17 residues. Germline CDR1 MNHNS, CDR2 SASEGT. CDR3 sequence reads: CASTKAAGQGINQPQHF. The CDR3 bases are TGTGCCAGCACTAAAGCGGCGGGACAGGGGATCAATCAGCCCCAGCATTTT.

This clonotype was observed many times. This chain joins TRBV6-5 and TRBJ2-7, with 8 bases matching TRBD2. CDR1 and CDR2 (germline): MNHEY, SVGAGI. This CDR3 spans 17 amino acids. The J segment lost 5 bases and the V segment lost 6 bases, leaving 18 bases of the junction unmatched. The CDR3 sequence: CASSPRGLAGWTDEQYF. For the CDR3, the DNA is TGTGCCAGCAGCCCGCGGGGGTTAGCGGGATGGACGGACGAGCAGTACTTC.

This clonotype was recorded at least ten times. The V call is TRBV28, the J call TRBJ2-5; possible D gene TRBD2, 5 bases. Germline V gene data show CDR1 as MDHEN and CDR2 as SYDVKM. Trimming pared 7 bases from V and 0 bases from J, leaving 18 bases between. The CDR3 has 16 residues. The CDR3 loop reads CASMEFQRSYQETQYF. CDR3 DNA: TGTGCCAGCATGGAATTTCAGCGGTCGTACCAAGAGACCCAGTACTTC.

This clonotype was detected a few times. The chain combines TRBV25-1 with TRBJ1-1; D perhaps matches TRBD1 (6 bases). Germline V lookup: CDR1 MGHDK, CDR2 SYGVNS. This CDR3 is 16 amino acids long. The germline V and J ends were trimmed by 6 bases and 3 bases, with 20 bases remaining between them. CDR3 DNA: TGTGCCAGCAGCCCCTGGGGGGCGTCTGGAGACACTGAAGCTTTCTTT. Its translation is CASSPWGASGDTEAFF.

The sample holds a few counts of this clonotype. The chain is built from TRBV20-1 and TRBJ1-1; the D is unclear. V dropped 2 bases and J dropped 7 bases, with 14 bases sitting between them. CDR1 and CDR2 (germline): DFQATT, SNEGSKA (reference sequence). The CDR3 runs to 13 residues. Here the CDR3 DNA reads TGCAGTGCTAGATCCGGCGCTCATAGTGAAGCTTTCTTT. This codes for CSARSGAHSEAFF.

In its sample, this clonotype was seen many times. This chain links TRBV15 with TRBJ1-2; no reliable D call. Trimming pared 0 bases from V and 4 bases from J, leaving 3 bases between. CDR1 is LNHNV, CDR2 YYDKDF, per germline (reference sequence). The CDR3 spans 12 residues. CDR3 sequence reads: CATSRDSYGYTF. The CDR3 region has the DNA TGTGCCACCAGCAGAGATAGCTATGGCTACACCTTC.

The chain employs TRBV20-1 and TRBJ2-7; 10 bases are shared with TRBD1. This CDR3 is 15 amino acids long. Germline CDR1 reads DFQATT; CDR2 reads SNEGSKA (reference sequence). V lost 1 base and J lost 3; bases outside the gene matches: 6. CDR3 in amino acids: CSARAPGQGIYEQYF. CDR3 DNA sequence: TGCAGTGCTAGAGCTCCGGGACAGGGGATCTACGAGCAGTACTTC.

This clonotype was seen at least ten times. Germline is not matched at one junction end, which may reflect a read error. The V and J genes are TRBV7-8 and TRBJ1-1; maybe TRBD1 (5 bases). The CDR3 loop spans 13 amino acids. In germline, CDR1 is SGHVS, CDR2 FQNEAQ. The CDR3 reads CASSLATTERSHF. DNA of the CDR3: TGTGCCAGCAGCTTAGCGACGACAGAGCGGTCCCATTTT. Complete variable domain (other parts from reference TRBV7-8 and TRBJ1-1): GAGVSQSPRYKVAKRGQDVALRCDPISGHVSLFWYQQALGQGPEFLTYFQNEAQLDKSGLPSDRFFAERPEGSVSTLKIQRTQQEDSAVYLCASSLATTERSHFGQGTRLTVV.

This clonotype has ten or more counts. The chain employs TRBV19 and TRBJ1-1; no definite D call. The CDR3 is 16 amino acids. V was clipped by 1 base and J by 5 bases, with 17 bases between them. Germline V gives CDR1 LNHDA, CDR2 SQIVND (reference sequence). Here the CDR3 DNA reads TGTGCCAGTAGTATAGTTCCGGGTAGAGTTCGAACTGAAGCTTTCTTT. Translating it yields CASSIVPGRVRTEAFF. Drawing the rest from reference TRBV19 and TRBJ1-1, the complete variable domain is DGGITQSPKYLFRKEGQNVTLSCEQNLNHDAMYWYRQDPGQGLRLIYYSQIVNDFQKGDIAEGYSVSREKKESFPLTVTSAQKNPTAFYLCASSIVPGRVRTEAFFGQGTRLTVV.

As concerns this clonotype: Since a much larger clone is just one base distant, this may be a read error. The chain recombines TRBV19 with TRBJ2-7; 9 nucleotides line up with TRBD2. This CDR3 is 16 amino acids long. The V gene end was trimmed by 11 bases and the J gene end by 4 bases; junction bases not matched to a gene: 18. The germline gives CDR1 LNHDA, CDR2 SQIVND (reference sequence). CDR3 DNA: TGTGCCGGTAACCCGGAGGGTAGCGGGAGAATGTACGAGCAGTACTTC. Its translation: CAGNPEGSGRMYEQYF.

Concerning this clonotype itself: An end of the junction does not agree with germline; a read error may underlie this. This chain connects TRBV12-3 or TRBV12-4 to TRBJ1-2; 7 positions agree with TRBD1. The CDR3 spans 14 residues. Here the CDR3 DNA reads TGTGCCAGCACCAGACAGGGTGCCAACTTTGGCTACACCTTC. Translating gives CASTRQGANFGYTF.

In its sample, this clonotype was seen many times. This chain connects TRBV28 to TRBJ1-5; D is possibly TRBD1 (6 bases). V lost 2 bases and J 6 bases, leaving 26 bases between the germline ends. Per germline, CDR1 MDHEN and CDR2 SYDVKM. This CDR3 is built from 19 residues. This CDR3 reads CASSLRWLGARVNGQPQHF. For the CDR3, the DNA is TGTGCCAGCAGTTTAAGGTGGTTGGGGGCGCGGGTGAACGGTCAGCCCCAGCATTTT.

Many counts were recorded for this clonotype. The V gene is TRBV12-3 or TRBV12-4, the J gene TRBJ1-5; D may be TRBD1 (5 bases). This CDR3 has 16 residues. Trimming stripped 3 bases from V and 0 bases from J, with 12 bases between. The CDR3 nucleotides read TGTGCCAGCAGTTTGTTCAGGGCAGTTAGCAATCAGCCCCAGCATTTT. Protein: CASSLFRAVSNQPQHF.

This clonotype was detected only a few times. The V call is TRBV7-2, the J call TRBJ2-2; D is possibly TRBD2 (7 bases). Germline assignment: CDR1 SGHTA and CDR2 FQGNSA. Trimming shortened V by 5 bases and J by 0 bases, and 10 bases separated the two germline ends. This CDR3 comprises 15 residues. The CDR3, as DNA: TGTGCCAGCAGCGAGGGGGGGGCGAACACCGGGGAGCTGTTTTTT. Translated: CASSEGGANTGELFF. Supplemented by reference TRBV7-2 and TRBJ2-2, the full variable domain reads GAGVSQSPSNKVTEKGKDVELRCDPISGHTALYWYRQSLGQGLEFLIYFQGNSAPDKSGLPSDRFSAERTGGSVSTLTIQRTQQEDSAVYLCASSEGGANTGELFFGEGSRLTVL.

There are many counts of this clonotype. This chain uses TRBV4-2 with TRBJ1-2; 7 bases match TRBD1. This CDR3 is 15 amino acids long. Looked up from germline, CDR1 is LGHNA and CDR2 is YNFKEQ. V lost 4 bases to trimming and J lost 2 bases; unmatched junction nucleotides: 7. The CDR3 nucleotides are TGTGCCAGCAGCCCCAAGGGGACAGAGAACTATGGCTACACCTTC. Its translation is CASSPKGTENYGYTF.

The genes are TRBV20-1 and TRBJ2-5; 7 bases are shared with TRBD2. CDR3 length: 12 residues. Trimming at V came to 8 bases and at J to 5 bases, leaving 8 bases not matched to a gene. Germline CDR1 DFQATT, CDR2 SNEGSKA (reference sequence). Here the CDR3 DNA reads TGCAGTACCATGAGCGGGGCGGAGACCCAGTACTTC. Translating it yields CSTMSGAETQYF.

This clonotype was counted at least ten times. The chain joins TRBV6-2 or TRBV6-3 to TRBJ1-2; 7 bases map to TRBD1. After removal of 6 bases from V and 4 bases from J, the junction contained 11 bases not matched to a gene. Germline V gene lookup returns CDR1 MNHEY and CDR2 SVGEGT. CDR3 length: 15 amino acids. CDR3 sequence (DNA): TGTGCCAGCAGCCAAGGGACAGAGCGGATCTATGGCTACACCTTC. Translated: CASSQGTERIYGYTF.

V usage is TRBV6-5 and J usage is TRBJ1-5; D not certain. The V and J ends lost 2 bases and 5 bases respectively, with 10 bases between them. The germline gives CDR1 MNHEY, CDR2 SVGAGI. This CDR3 region has 14 residues. Here the CDR3 reads CASSYAVPYQPQHF. The CDR3 nucleotides read TGTGCCAGCAGTTACGCGGTCCCCTATCAGCCCCAGCATTTT.

This clonotype was seen repeatedly, ten times or more. This chain connects TRBV9 to TRBJ1-2; TRBD1 agrees at 7 bases. Trimming cost V 4 bases and J 8 bases; bases outside gene matches: 5. CDR1 is SGDLS and CDR2 is YYNGEE in the germline V gene. The CDR3 is 12 residues long. CDR3 in DNA: TGTGCCAGCAGCCCCAGACAGGGCGGCTACACCTTC. It translates to CASSPRQGGYTF.

In its sample, this clonotype was seen many times. V is TRBV10-3 and J is TRBJ2-7; 9 bases align to TRBD1. The germline V gene has CDR1 ENHRY and CDR2 SYGVKD. The CDR3 loop spans 17 amino acids. Losses at the gene ends were 0 bases for V and 2 bases for J; bases not matched to a gene: 8. The CDR3 region is CAISESMWDRDAYEQYF. The CDR3 DNA reads TGTGCCATCAGTGAGTCGATGTGGGACAGGGATGCCTACGAGCAGTACTTC.

This clonotype was recorded many times. The genes are TRBV12-3 or TRBV12-4 and TRBJ1-3; the D is unclear. V was shortened by 7 bases and J by 0 bases, with 7 bases between the two germline ends. The CDR3 spans 13 residues. CDR3 amino acids: CASNQVSGNTIYF. The CDR3 nucleotides are TGTGCCAGCAATCAAGTCTCTGGAAACACCATATATTTT.

This clonotype has ten or more counts. The chain employs TRBV6-2 or TRBV6-3 and TRBJ2-2; D perhaps matches TRBD2 (6 bases). This CDR3 is 19 amino acids long. Trimming removed 1 base at V and 3 bases at J, with 21 bases between. Germline V gene lookup returns CDR1 MNHEY and CDR2 SVGEGT. The DNA for the CDR3 is TGTGCCAGCAGTTACTGGCTAGCGAGGAGATTTCACGACACCGGGGAGCTGTTTTTT. This translates into CASSYWLARRFHDTGELFF.

This clonotype was seen many times. This chain links TRBV2 with TRBJ1-5; no clear D gene. The CDR3 length is 13 residues. V was cut by 7 bases and J by 4 bases, with 11 bases left in between. Germline V gene data show CDR1 as SNHLY and CDR2 as FYNNEI. CDR3 residues: CASKDGRNQPQHF. The CDR3 DNA reads TGTGCCAGCAAGGACGGCAGAAATCAGCCCCAGCATTTT.

This clonotype was counted many times. The chain employs TRBV12-3 or TRBV12-4 and TRBJ2-7, with D unresolved. Between the trimmed V and J ends, which lost 3 bases and 7 bases, there was a span of 13 bases. CDR3 size: 13 residues. In nucleotides, the CDR3 is TGTGCCAGCAGTTTCGCAGGAGTAGGAGAGCAGTACTTC. Translation: CASSFAGVGEQYF.

This clonotype has at least ten counts. The CDR3 DNA sequence: TGTGCCAGCAGGGGACCTAAGAAGGGATGGCGCGAGCAGTACTTC. Translating gives CASRGPKKGWREQYF. The V call is TRBV28, the J call TRBJ2-7, with D tentatively TRBD1 or TRBD2 (5 bases each). Germline CDR1 reads MDHEN; CDR2 reads SYDVKM. V was shortened by 6 bases and J by 6 bases, with 21 bases between the two germline ends. The CDR3 sequence is 15 residues long.

This clonotype has ten or more counts. A read error may produce the germline difference seen at one junction end. The rearrangement joins TRBV12-3 or TRBV12-4 to TRBJ2-7, with TRBD1 matching 8 bases. The CDR3 covers 14 residues. The CDR3 DNA follows: TGTGCCAGCAGGATCGGACAGGGCTCCAACGAGCAGTACTTC. Its translation: CASRIGQGSNEQYF.